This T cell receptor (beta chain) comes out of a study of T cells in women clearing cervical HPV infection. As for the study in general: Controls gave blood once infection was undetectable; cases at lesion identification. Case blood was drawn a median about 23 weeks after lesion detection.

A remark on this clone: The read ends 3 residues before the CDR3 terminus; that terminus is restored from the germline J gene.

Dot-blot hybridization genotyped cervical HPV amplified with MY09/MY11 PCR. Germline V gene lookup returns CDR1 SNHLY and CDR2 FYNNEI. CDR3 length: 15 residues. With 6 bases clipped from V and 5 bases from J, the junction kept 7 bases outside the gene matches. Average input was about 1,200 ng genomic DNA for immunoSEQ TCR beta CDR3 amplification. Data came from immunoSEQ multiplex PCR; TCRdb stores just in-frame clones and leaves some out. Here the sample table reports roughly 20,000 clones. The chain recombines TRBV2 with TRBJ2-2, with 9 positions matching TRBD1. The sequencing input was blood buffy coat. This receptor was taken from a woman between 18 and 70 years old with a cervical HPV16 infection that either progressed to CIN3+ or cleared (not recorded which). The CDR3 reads CASSPGTGSTGELFF. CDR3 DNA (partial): TGTGCCAGCAGCCCCGGGACAGGGTCAACCGGGGAG.